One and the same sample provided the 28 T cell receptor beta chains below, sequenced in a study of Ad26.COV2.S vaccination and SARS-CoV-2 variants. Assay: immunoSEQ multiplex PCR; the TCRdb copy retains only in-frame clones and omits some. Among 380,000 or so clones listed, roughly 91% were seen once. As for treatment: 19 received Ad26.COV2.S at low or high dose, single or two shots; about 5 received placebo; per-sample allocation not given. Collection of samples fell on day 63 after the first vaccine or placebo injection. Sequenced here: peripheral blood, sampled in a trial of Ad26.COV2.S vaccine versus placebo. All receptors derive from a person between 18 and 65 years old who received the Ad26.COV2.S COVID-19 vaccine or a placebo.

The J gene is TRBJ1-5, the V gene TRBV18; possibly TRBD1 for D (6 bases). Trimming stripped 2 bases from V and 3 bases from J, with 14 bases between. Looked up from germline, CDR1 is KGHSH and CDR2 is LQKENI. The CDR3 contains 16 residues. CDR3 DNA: TGTGCCAGCTCACCATCTGGGGGCCCAGACAATCAGCCCCAGCATTTT. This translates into CASSPSGGPDNQPQHF. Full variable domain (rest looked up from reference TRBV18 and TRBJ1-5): NAGVMQNPRHLVRRRGQEARLRCSPMKGHSHVYWYRQLPEEGLKFMVYLQKENIIDESGMPKERFSAEFPKEGPSILRIQQVVRGDSAAYFCASSPSGGPDNQPQHFGDGTRLSIL.

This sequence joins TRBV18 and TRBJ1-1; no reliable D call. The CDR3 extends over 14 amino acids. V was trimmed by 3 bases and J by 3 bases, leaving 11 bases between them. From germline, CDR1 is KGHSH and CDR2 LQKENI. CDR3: CASSPGEGYTEAFF. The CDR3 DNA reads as TGTGCCAGCTCACCGGGTGAGGGCTACACTGAAGCTTTCTTT.

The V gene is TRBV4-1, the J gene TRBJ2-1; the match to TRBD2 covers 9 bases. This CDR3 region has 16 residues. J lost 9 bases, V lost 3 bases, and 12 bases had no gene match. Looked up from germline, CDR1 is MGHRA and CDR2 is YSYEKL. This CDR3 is CASSHRRVAGVGEQFF. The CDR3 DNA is TGCGCCAGCAGCCACCGGAGGGTAGCGGGAGTAGGTGAGCAGTTCTTC.

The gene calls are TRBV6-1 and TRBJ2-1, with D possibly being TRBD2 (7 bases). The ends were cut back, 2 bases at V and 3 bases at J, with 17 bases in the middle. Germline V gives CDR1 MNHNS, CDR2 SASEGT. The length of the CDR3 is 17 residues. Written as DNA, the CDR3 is TGTGCCAGCAGTGAATTCGGGGGCGGGAGCGGCTACAATGAGCAGTTCTTC. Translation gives CASSEFGGGSGYNEQFF.

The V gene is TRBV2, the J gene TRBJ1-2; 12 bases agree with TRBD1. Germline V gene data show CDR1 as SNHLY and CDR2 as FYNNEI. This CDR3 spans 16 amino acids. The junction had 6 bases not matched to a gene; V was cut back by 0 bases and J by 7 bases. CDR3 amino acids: CASSEALGQGARGYTF. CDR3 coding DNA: TGTGCCAGCAGTGAAGCGTTGGGACAGGGGGCTCGTGGCTACACCTTC.

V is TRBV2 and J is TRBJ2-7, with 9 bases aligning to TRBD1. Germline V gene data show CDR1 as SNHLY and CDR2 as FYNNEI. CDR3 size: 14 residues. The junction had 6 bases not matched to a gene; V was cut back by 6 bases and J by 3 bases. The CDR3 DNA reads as TGTGCCAGCAGAGGGACAGGGCAGGACTACGAGCAGTACTTC. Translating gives CASRGTGQDYEQYF.

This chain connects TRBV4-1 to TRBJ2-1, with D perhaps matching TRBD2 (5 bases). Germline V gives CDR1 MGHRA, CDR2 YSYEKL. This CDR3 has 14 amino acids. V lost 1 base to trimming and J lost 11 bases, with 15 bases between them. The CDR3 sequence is CASSQAPSKRQQFF. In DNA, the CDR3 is TGCGCCAGCAGCCAAGCCCCCTCCAAGCGGCAGCAGTTCTTC.

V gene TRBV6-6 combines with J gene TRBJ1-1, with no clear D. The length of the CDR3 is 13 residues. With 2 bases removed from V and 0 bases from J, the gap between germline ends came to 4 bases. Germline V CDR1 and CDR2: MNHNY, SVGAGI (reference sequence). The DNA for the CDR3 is TGTGCCAGCAGTTACGCAATGAACACTGAAGCTTTCTTT. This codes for CASSYAMNTEAFF.

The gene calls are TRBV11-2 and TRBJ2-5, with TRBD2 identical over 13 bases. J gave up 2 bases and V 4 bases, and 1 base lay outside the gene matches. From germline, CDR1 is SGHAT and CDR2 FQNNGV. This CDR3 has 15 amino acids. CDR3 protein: CASSSGLAGQETQYF. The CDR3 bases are TGTGCCAGCAGCTCGGGACTAGCGGGGCAAGAGACCCAGTACTTC. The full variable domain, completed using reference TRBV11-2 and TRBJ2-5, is EAGVAQSPRYKIIEKRQSVAFWCNPISGHATLYWYQQILGQGPKLLIQFQNNGVVDDSQLPKDRFSAERLKGVDSTLKIQPAKLEDSAVYLCASSSGLAGQETQYFGPGTRLLVL.

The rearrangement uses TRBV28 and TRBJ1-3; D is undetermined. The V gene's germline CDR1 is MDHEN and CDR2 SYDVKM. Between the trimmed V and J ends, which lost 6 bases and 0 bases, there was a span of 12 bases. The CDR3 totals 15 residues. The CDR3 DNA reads TGTGCCAGCAGCCCCACCCTCTCCTCTGGAAACACCATATATTTT. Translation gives CASSPTLSSGNTIYF.

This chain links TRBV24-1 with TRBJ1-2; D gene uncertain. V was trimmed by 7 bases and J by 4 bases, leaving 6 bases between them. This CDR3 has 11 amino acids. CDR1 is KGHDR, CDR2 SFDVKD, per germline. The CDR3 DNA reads TGTGCCACCAGGGGTTTCTATGGCTACACCTTC. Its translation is CATRGFYGYTF.

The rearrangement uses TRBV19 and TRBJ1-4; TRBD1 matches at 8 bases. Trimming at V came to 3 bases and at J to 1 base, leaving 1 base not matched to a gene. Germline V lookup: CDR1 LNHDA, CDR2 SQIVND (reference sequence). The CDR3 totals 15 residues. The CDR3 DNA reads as TGTGCCAGTAGTATCAGGGGGCGAACTAATGAAAAACTGTTTTTT. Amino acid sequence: CASSIRGRTNEKLFF.

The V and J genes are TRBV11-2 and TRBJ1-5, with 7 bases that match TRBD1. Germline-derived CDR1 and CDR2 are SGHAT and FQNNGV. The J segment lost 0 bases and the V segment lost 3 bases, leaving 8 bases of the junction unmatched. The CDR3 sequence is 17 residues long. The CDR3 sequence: CASSLGQKAYSNQPQHF. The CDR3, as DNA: TGTGCCAGCAGCTTGGGACAGAAAGCCTATAGCAATCAGCCCCAGCATTTT.

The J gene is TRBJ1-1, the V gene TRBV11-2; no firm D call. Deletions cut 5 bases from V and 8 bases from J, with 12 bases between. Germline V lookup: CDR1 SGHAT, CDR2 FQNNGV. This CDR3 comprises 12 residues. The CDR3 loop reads CASSDRGREAFF. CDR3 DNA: TGTGCCAGCAGCGACCGAGGGAGGGAAGCTTTCTTT.

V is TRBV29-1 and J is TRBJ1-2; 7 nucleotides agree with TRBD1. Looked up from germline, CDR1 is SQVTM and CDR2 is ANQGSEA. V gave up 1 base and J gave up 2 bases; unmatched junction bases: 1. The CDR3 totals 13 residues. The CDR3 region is CSVEVTGNYGYTF. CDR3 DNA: TGCAGCGTTGAAGTGACAGGGAACTATGGCTACACCTTC. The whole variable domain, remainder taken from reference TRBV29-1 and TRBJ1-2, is SAVISQKPSRDICQRGTSLTIQCQVDSQVTMMFWYRQQPGQSLTLIATANQGSEATYESGFVIDKFPISRPNLTFSTLTVSNMSPEDSSIYLCSVEVTGNYGYTFGSGTRLTVV.

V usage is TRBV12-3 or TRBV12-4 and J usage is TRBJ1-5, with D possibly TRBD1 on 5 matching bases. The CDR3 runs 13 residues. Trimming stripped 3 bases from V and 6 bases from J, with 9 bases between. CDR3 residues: CASSFGRAQPQHF. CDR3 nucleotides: TGTGCCAGCAGTTTCGGCAGGGCTCAGCCCCAGCATTTT.

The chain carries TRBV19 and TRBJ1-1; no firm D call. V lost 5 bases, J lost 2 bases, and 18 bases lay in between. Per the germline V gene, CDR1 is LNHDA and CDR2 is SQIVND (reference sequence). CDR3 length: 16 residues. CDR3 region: CASSPDIGGVNTEAFF. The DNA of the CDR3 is TGTGCCAGTAGTCCTGACATTGGAGGAGTTAACACTGAAGCTTTCTTT. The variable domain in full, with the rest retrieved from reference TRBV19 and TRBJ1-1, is DGGITQSPKYLFRKEGQNVTLSCEQNLNHDAMYWYRQDPGQGLRLIYYSQIVNDFQKGDIAEGYSVSREKKESFPLTVTSAQKNPTAFYLCASSPDIGGVNTEAFFGQGTRLTVV.

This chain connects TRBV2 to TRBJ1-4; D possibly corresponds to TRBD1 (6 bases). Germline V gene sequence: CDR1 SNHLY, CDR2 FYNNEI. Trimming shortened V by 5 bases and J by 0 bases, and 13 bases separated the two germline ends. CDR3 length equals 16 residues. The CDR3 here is CASSKQGIATNEKLFF. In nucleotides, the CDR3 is TGTGCCAGCAGTAAACAGGGAATAGCAACTAATGAAAAACTGTTTTTT.

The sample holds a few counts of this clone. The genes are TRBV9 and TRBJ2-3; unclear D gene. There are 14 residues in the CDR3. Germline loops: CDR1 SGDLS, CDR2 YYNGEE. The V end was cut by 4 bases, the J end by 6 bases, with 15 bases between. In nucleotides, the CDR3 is TGTGCCAGCAGCACTCGACCCCAGGAGGATACGCAGTATTTT. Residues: CASSTRPQEDTQYF. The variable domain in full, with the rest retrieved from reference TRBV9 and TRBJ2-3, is DSGVTQTPKHLITATGQRVTLRCSPRSGDLSVYWYQQSLDQGLQFLIQYYNGEERAKGNILERFSAQQFPDLHSELNLSSLELGDSALYFCASSTRPQEDTQYFGPGTRLTVL.

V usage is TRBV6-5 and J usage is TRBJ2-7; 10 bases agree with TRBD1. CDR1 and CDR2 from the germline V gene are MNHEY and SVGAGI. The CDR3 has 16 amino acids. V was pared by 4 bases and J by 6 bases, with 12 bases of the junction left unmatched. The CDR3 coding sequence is TGTGCCAGCAGTTTCGATACCGGGACAGGGGTTATCGAGCAGTACTTC. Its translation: CASSFDTGTGVIEQYF.

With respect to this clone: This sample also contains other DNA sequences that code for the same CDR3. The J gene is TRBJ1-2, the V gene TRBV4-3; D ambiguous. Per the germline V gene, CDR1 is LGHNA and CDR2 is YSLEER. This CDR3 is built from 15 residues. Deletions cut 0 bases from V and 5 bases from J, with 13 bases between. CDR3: CASSQDRGGRYGYTF. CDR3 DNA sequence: TGCGCCAGCAGCCAAGATCGAGGCGGAAGATATGGCTACACCTTC.

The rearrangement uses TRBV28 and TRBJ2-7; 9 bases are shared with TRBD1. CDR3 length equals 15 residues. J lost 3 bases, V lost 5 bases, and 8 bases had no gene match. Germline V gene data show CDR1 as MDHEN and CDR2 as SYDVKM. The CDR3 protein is CASSLSGTGRYEQYF. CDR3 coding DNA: TGTGCCAGCAGTCTATCCGGGACAGGGCGCTACGAGCAGTACTTC.

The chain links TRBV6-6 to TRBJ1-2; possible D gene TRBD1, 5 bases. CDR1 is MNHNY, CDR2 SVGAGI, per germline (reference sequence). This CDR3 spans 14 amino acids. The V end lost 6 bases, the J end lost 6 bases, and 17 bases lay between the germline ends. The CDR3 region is CASRDSPGEDGYTF. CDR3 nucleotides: TGTGCCAGCAGAGACAGCCCGGGGGAGGATGGCTACACCTTC.

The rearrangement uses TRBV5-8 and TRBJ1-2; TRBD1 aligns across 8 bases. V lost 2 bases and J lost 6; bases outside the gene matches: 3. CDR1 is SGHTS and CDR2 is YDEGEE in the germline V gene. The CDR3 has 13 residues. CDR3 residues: CASSFDRGDGYTF. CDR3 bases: TGTGCCAGCAGCTTTGACAGGGGTGATGGCTACACCTTC.

The CDR3 loop is CARSQGGWYNEQFF. CDR3 bases: TGTGCCAGAAGCCAGGGTGGATGGTACAATGAGCAGTTCTTC. V is TRBV5-3 and J is TRBJ2-1; TRBD1 is a possible D gene (5 bases). TRBV5-3 is an ORF; its function is uncertain. Between the trimmed V and J ends, which lost 4 bases and 4 bases, there was a span of 12 bases. CDR3 size: 14 residues.

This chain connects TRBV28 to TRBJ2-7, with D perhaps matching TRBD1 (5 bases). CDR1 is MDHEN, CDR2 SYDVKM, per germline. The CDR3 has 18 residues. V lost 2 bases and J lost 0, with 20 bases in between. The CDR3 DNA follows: TGTGCCAGCAGTTTAAGCCCGAAAGGCTGGGGCCTCTCCTACGAGCAGTACTTC. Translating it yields CASSLSPKGWGLSYEQYF.

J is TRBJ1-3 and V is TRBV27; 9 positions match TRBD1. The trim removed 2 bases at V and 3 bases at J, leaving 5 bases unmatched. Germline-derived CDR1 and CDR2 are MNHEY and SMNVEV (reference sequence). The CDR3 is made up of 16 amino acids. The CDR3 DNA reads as TGTGCCAGCAGTTTAGAGAAGGACAGGGGTGGAAACACCATATATTTT. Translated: CASSLEKDRGGNTIYF.

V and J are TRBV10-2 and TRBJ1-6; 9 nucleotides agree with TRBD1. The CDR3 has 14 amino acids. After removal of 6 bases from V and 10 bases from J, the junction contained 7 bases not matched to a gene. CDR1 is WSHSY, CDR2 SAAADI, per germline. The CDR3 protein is CASSQTGGGSPLHF. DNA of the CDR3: TGCGCCAGCAGCCAGACAGGGGGGGGGTCACCCCTCCACTTT.